The subject of this entry is one T cell receptor (beta chain). This entry belongs to a study of blood T cells in healthy people across ages. The germline gives CDR1 MNHEY, CDR2 SMNVEV (reference sequence). Trimming pared 4 bases from V and 4 bases from J, leaving 10 bases between. The length of the CDR3 is 14 residues. For the second PCR, which ran for about 7 to 11 cycles, a sample-barcoded 5' primer and a J-beta primer mix were used. TCRdb recomputed calls from the 5' RACE reads with MiXCR, one row per CDR3 protein. Of some 1,000,000 distinct CDR3 sequences in the sample, roughly a quarter were seen once. The same data also went into a second study, on T cells of mothers and their children.

The sequence derives from a girl aged 2 to 10 in good health. The gene calls are TRBV27 and TRBJ2-2; D is possibly TRBD1 (6 bases). The sequenced sample consisted of blood. The CDR3 loop reads CASSWGPGTGELFF. The CDR3 DNA reads as TGTGCCAGCAGTTGGGGGCCAGGCACCGGGGAGCTGTTTTTT.